The T cell receptor (beta chain) described here comes from a study of blood T cell repertoires in COVID-19. Looking at the study overall: Samples of COVID-19 (acute and convalescent) were obtained from the United States, Italy and Spain. T cells, B-cell-depleted T cells, or PBMCs provided the cDNA or gDNA that served as material.

Per the study methods: It was from reference gene primer amplification that nucleated cell counts were estimated. Some clones are missing from TCRdb's copy, which holds only in-frame ones; the method was immunoSEQ multiplex PCR. From that table come the V and J calls and clone size; the DNA was used to work out D and trimming. This sample has 56,000 or so clones; roughly 90% occur once, and the top ten carry around 20%. CDR1 is SGDLS, CDR2 YYNGEE, per germline. V shed 3 bases and J 1 base; nucleotides not matched to a gene: 6. This CDR3 has 16 residues. The TCR sequence derives from a human donor in a cohort sampled during active COVID-19. V is TRBV9 and J is TRBJ1-1; 10 bases fit TRBD1. Specimen: peripheral blood. The CDR3, as DNA: TGTGCCAGCAGCGAAGCAAGGGACAGGGGGAACACTGAAGCTTTCTTT. This gives the protein CASSEARDRGNTEAFF.